The present entry profiles one TCR beta chain with its context. No quality values exist for individual bases; no much larger clone is one base distant. The trim is 1 base for V and 4 bases for J, with a gap of 14 bases between the germline ends. The germline V gene (reference sequence) sets CDR1 to SGHNT and CDR2 to YYREEE. The CDR3 has 15 amino acids, counting the end cysteine and phenylalanine. The only DNA kept is the CDR3, 45 bases in frame from the first base. The data were taken from a study of graft-versus-host responses after intestinal transplantation (dated by TCRdb to 2020 to 2022). A note on the overall study: The transplants that recipients received were multivisceral, liver-intestinal, or isolated intestinal. To identify alloreactive clones, pre-transplant mixed lymphocyte reaction products were sequenced and compared with unstimulated pre-transplant donor and recipient T cells. The cohort enrolled 20 to 30 intestinal transplant recipients, one of whom was a retransplant, and a few patients without pretransplant specimens were excluded. Rather than being sequenced by the commercial service, samples from a few later patients were sequenced in-house on an Illumina MiSeq and processed with MiXCR. Every recipient was given anti-thymocyte globulin induction, then maintenance tacrolimus and steroids for approximately 3 years. Donor T cell macrochimerism was defined as a peak of at least 4% donor T cells among recipient peripheral blood mononuclear cells. Graft-versus-host and host-versus-graft alloreactive T cell clones were tracked in the graft, circulation and bone marrow after intestinal transplantation using bulk TCR-beta CDR3 sequencing. What the work shows at the level of the full study, not this receptor alone: In patients with donor T cell macrochimerism, the allografts had high GvH to HvG T cell clonal ratios. Conclusions were limited by the relatively low number and heterogeneity of intestinal transplant patients. GvH clones were detected in recipient bone marrow, and some appeared earlier in ileal mucosa or blood, consistent with an intestinal mucosal origin. Early after transplant, peak levels of circulating GvH clones were associated with declines in HvG clones.

The time point label, as the study defines it: cells obtained before transplantation from donor or recipient. In the mixed lymphocyte reactions, some 200,000 CFSE-labeled pre-transplant responders were plated with some 200,000 irradiated violet-dye-labeled stimulators and cultured for six to seven days. After the mixed lymphocyte reaction, proliferating CD3+CD4+CFSE-low and CD3+CD8+CFSE-low responder cells were FACS-sorted on a BD Influx sorter. Libraries were prepared through the immunoSEQ multiplex PCR assay. For most patients, genomic DNA was isolated with the Qiagen DNeasy Blood and Tissue Kit and shipped frozen to Adaptive Biotechnologies for TCR sequencing. High-throughput TCR-beta CDR3 sequencing of genomic DNA from most patients was performed by Adaptive Biotechnologies. On the study's bioinformatics: TCR sequencing data were retrieved from Adaptive's ImmunoSEQ software for around 18 patients, whereas a few other patients were processed with MiXCR and VDJtools. To correct CD4 versus CD8 sorting errors, sequences present in both subsets at a frequency ratio below 5:1 were removed. Because the origin of CDR3 nucleotide sequences shared between donor and recipient could not be assigned, those sequences were removed. At least 2-fold expansion over unstimulated cells and a minimum CFSE-low frequency of 0.002% (template counts) or 0.001% (read counts) were required for clones to be classified as alloreactive. Mappable clones were those detected in sequenced pre-transplant spleen, lymph node, or MLR CFSE-low populations of the donor or recipient. Cumulative frequency of alloreactive clones was calculated as a percentage of all sequences weighted by copy number. Held by TCRdb, this immuneACCESS table contains in-frame sequences only and omits some clones. Under half of the omission traces to an unresolved V gene where checked; the cause of the rest is unknown. For V, J and clone size, that table is used; D and trimming come from the DNA. The sample table lists roughly 18,000 clones, about 38% of them with a count of one. Together, the top ten hold 0.9% of the sample.

The V and J genes are TRBV5-4 and TRBJ2-5; the D segment cannot be called with confidence. This specimen was alloreactive CD4+ T cells from a mixed lymphocyte reaction culture, taken before intestinal transplant. What this sample's cell subset or site label stands for: CFSE-low proliferating T cells sorted from roughly 6-day pre-transplant mixed lymphocyte reaction (GvH or HvG direction). The TCR sequence derives from a human patient who received an intestinal transplant. The sequenced DNA: TGTGCCAGCAGCTTGATTCCCCACGAAGGAGAGACCCAGTACTTC. Its protein product is CASSLIPHEGETQYF.